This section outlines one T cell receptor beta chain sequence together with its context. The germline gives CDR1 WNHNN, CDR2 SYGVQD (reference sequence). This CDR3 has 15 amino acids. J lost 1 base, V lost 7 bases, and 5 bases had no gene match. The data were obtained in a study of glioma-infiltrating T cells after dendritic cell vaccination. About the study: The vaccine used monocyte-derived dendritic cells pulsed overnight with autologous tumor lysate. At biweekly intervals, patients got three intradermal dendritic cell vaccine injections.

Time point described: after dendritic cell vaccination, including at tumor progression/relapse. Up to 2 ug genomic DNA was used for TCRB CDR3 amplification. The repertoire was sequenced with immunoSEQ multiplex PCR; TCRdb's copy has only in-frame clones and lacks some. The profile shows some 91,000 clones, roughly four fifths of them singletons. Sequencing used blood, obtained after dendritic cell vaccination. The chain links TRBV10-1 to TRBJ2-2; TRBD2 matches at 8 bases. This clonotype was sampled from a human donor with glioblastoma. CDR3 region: CASTPGLGNTGELFF. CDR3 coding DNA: TGCGCCAGCACTCCGGGACTAGGGAACACCGGGGAGCTGTTTTTT.